The rows below give T cell receptor beta chains drawn from one sample of a study of Ad26.COV2.S vaccination and SARS-CoV-2 variants. Here immunoSEQ multiplex PCR was the method, and the copy in TCRdb shows in-frame clones only, minus some. Of fewer than 600,000 clones in the sample, nearly 90% were seen once. The sample consisted of peripheral blood, taken in a trial of Ad26.COV2.S vaccine versus placebo. All receptors derive from a person between 18 and 65 years old who received the Ad26.COV2.S COVID-19 vaccine or a placebo. Both conserved end residues are part of each CDR3. Only some rows state a clone size, as once, few, many or a class for expanded clones.

j_call,v_call,clone_size,cdr3_aa
TRBJ1-4,TRBV24-1,NA,CATSDFVRGNEKLFF
TRBJ2-7,TRBV25-1,NA,CASSPSGSVYEQYF
TRBJ1-2,TRBV30,once,CAWSVLPGVPYGYTF
TRBJ1-2,TRBV7-9,NA,CASSLATGGAGYTF
TRBJ1-1,TRBV18,once,CASSPDRGRIEAFF
TRBJ2-2,TRBV19,NA,CASRLLGTVNTGELFF
TRBJ2-2,TRBV7-9,NA,CASRNTGATLELFF
TRBJ1-6,TRBV11-3,NA,CASSLSGNSPLHF
TRBJ2-7,TRBV3-1/TRBV3-2,NA,CASSQDRGRARREQYF
TRBJ2-3,TRBV7-8,NA,CASSLEGTDTQYF
TRBJ1-6,TRBV9,NA,CASSEYDRVENSPLHF
TRBJ2-1,TRBV19,NA,CASSKDGTYNEQFF
TRBJ2-1,TRBV11-2,NA,CASSSAGLNEQFF
TRBJ1-2,TRBV20-1,NA,CSAGQGGYTF
TRBJ2-2,TRBV6-1,NA,CASSGKLGYANTGELFF
TRBJ1-6,TRBV11-1,NA,CASSLATGHGPLHF
TRBJ2-7,TRBV6-1,NA,CASSEAGQGWEQYF
TRBJ2-7,TRBV3-1/TRBV3-2,NA,CASSQFGQSSYEQYF
TRBJ2-3,TRBV5-1,NA,CASSHKTSGATDTQYF
TRBJ2-2,TRBV27,NA,CASSLIGGRITGELFF
TRBJ2-1,TRBV19,NA,CASSMVRSGYNEQFF
TRBJ1-4,TRBV5-5,NA,CASSFRGPNEKLFF
TRBJ2-1,TRBV28,NA,CASRSTGIQDYNEQFF
TRBJ2-7,TRBV19,few,CASSMIGQSSYEQYF
TRBJ2-3,TRBV28,NA,CASSLIRRGISTDTQYF
TRBJ2-5,TRBV7-3,NA,CASSPLGTGETQYF